This T cell receptor (beta chain) was sequenced during a study of type 1 regulatory T cells. Study summary: T-allo10 is a Tr1-enriched, alloantigen-specific CD4 T cell product made in vitro.

Per germline, CDR1 SGHNT and CDR2 YYREEE (reference sequence). This CDR3 has 16 residues. The V end was cut by 3 bases, the J end by 0 bases, with 14 bases between. The graft donor-derived T-allo10 cells reportedly recognize host alloantigens, are anergic, and suppress alloantigen-specifically. Worth noting for this clonotype: Its target is not known.

In TCRdb, the reads were re-called with MiXCR into one record per CDR3 protein. The sample lists around 62,000 distinct CDR3 sequences, about 69% occurring once. V gene TRBV5-4 combines with J gene TRBJ2-3; tentative D call: TRBD1 (6 bases). The source is a human donor in good health. Sequencing input: cultured T cells, either the whole culture or a sorted T cell fraction (not recorded which). The subset: Tr1-enriched cell product generated in vitro against host alloantigens. The CDR3 DNA reads as TGTGCCAGCAGCTATGGTCAGGGGTATAGCACAGATACGCAGTATTTT. It translates to CASSYGQGYSTDTQYF. Drawing the rest from reference TRBV5-4 and TRBJ2-3, the complete variable domain is ETGVTQSPTHLIKTRGQQVTLRCSSQSGHNTVSWYQQALGQGPQFIFQYYREEENGRGNFPPRFSGLQFPNYSSELNVNALELDDSALYLCASSYGQGYSTDTQYFGPGTRLTVL.